This TCR beta chain was observed in a study of PD-1 blockade in classical Hodgkin lymphoma. This clone was picked up one time. Its antigen is still unknown. Sequencing was performed with immunoSEQ multiplex PCR; in TCRdb, only in-frame clones are kept and a portion is missing. This table holds some 100,000 clones, 85% to 95% found once. Study results and limitations: Compared with healthy donors, newly diagnosed patients reportedly showed lower baseline TCR diversity. Whereas CD4+ TCR diversity had risen significantly by C4D1, CD8+ TCR diversity had not.

Sample time point: cycle 4 day 1 (C4D1), after 5 to 7 weeks of nivolumab. Each patient's relapse followed autologous stem cell transplantation, and brentuximab vedotin exposure varied. Losses at the gene ends were 2 bases for V and 6 bases for J; bases not matched to a gene: 11. Looked up from germline, CDR1 is SEHNR and CDR2 is FQNEAQ (reference sequence). This CDR3 is built from 16 residues. The gene calls are TRBV7-9 and TRBJ2-7, with TRBD1 identical over 9 bases. The sequences come from peripheral blood mononuclear cells (PBMCs), collected before the fourth cycle of nivolumab. This TCR was recovered from a human donor with classical Hodgkin lymphoma. CDR3 DNA: TGTGCCAGCAGCTTACTGGGACAGGGACCTGGGGGCGAGCAGTACTTC. This encodes CASSLLGQGPGGEQYF.